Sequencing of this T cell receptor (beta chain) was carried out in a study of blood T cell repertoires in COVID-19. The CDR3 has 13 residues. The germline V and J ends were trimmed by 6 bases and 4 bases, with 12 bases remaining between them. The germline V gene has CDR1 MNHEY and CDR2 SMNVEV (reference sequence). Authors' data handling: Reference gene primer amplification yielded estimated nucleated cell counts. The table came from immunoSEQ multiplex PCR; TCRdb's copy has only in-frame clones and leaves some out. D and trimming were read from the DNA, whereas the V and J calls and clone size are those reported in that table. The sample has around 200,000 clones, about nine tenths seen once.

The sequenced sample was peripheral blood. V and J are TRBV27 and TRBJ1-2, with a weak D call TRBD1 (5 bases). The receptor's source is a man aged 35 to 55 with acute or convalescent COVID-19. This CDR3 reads CASSPRDFYGYTF. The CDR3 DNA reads TGTGCCAGCAGCCCCCGGGACTTCTATGGCTACACCTTC.